The clone carrying this TCR beta chain showed up just a few times. The sample comes from a study of graft-versus-host responses after intestinal transplantation. Study details: All recipients were transplanted with multivisceral, liver-intestinal, or isolated intestinal grafts.

Assay: immunoSEQ multiplex PCR; the TCRdb copy retains only in-frame clones and omits some. The sample has 15,000 to 18,000 clones; roughly a third are singletons. Trimming shortened V by 3 bases and J by 8 bases, and 8 bases separated the two germline ends. This CDR3 spans 12 amino acids. Looked up from germline, CDR1 is MNHNY and CDR2 is SVGAGI (reference sequence). Study outcomes and limitations: Subjects displaying graft-donor T cell macrochimerism possessed elevated graft-versus-host to host-versus-graft clonal ratios inside allografts. Early post-transplant HvG declines tracked with peak circulating GvH clone levels.

This specimen consisted of alloreactive CD4+ T cells from a mixed lymphocyte reaction culture, obtained before intestinal transplant. Subset described: CFSE-low proliferating T cells sorted from approximately 6-day pre-transplant mixed lymphocyte reaction (GvH or HvG direction). This chain joins TRBV6-6 and TRBJ2-1; a possible D gene is TRBD1 (5 bases). The origin of this receptor is a human patient who received an intestinal transplant. CDR3 in amino acids: CASSYSRDEQFF. The DNA of the CDR3 is TGTGCCAGCAGTTATTCCAGGGATGAGCAGTTCTTC.